The 21 T cell receptor beta chains in this list originate from one sample, sequenced in a study of radiation and T cells in renal cell carcinoma. The time point was: blood 4 weeks post-SBRT, at nephrectomy. Treatment in this sample: 15 Gy SBRT to primary tumor, nephrectomy 4 weeks later. Clones were read by immunoSEQ multiplex PCR, and TCRdb kept only the in-frame ones, dropping some. The top ten clones hold roughly 7.6% of a sample with around 95,000 clones, roughly 82% of them seen once. Sequenced material: blood, taken from a patient whose treatment included radiotherapy and nephrectomy. The receptors were gathered from a man aged 55 to 70 with renal cell carcinoma.

Here the CDR3 reads CASSFRDVSGANVLTF. CDR3 bases: TGTGCCAGCAGTTTCCGGGACGTCTCTGGGGCCAACGTCCTGACTTTC. The rearrangement links TRBV27 to TRBJ2-6, with D perhaps being TRBD1 or TRBD2 (5 bases each). Germline V CDR1 and CDR2: MNHEY, SMNVEV (reference sequence). With 3 bases removed from V and 0 bases from J, the gap between germline ends came to 9 bases. This CDR3 is built from 16 residues.

The chain has TRBV4-3 and TRBJ2-2, with D perhaps matching TRBD2 (6 bases). Germline V lookup: CDR1 LGHNA, CDR2 YSLEER. V was trimmed by 0 bases and J by 3 bases, leaving 14 bases between them. The CDR3 contains 17 residues. The CDR3: CASSQEAGRRYTGELFF. CDR3 nucleotide sequence: TGCGCCAGCAGCCAAGAGGCGGGGAGAAGGTACACCGGGGAGCTGTTTTTT.

This chain connects TRBV7-8 to TRBJ2-2; tentatively, D is TRBD1 (6 bases). The ends were cut back, 1 base at V and 3 bases at J, with 12 bases in the middle. Germline assignment: CDR1 SGHVS and CDR2 FQNEAQ. The CDR3 loop spans 16 amino acids. The CDR3 region is CASSLEWAGDTGELFF. Here the CDR3 DNA reads TGTGCCAGCAGCTTAGAATGGGCAGGGGACACCGGGGAGCTGTTTTTT.

V and J are TRBV15 and TRBJ2-6; the D call may be TRBD1 or TRBD2 (6 bases each). Germline assignment: CDR1 LNHNV and CDR2 YYDKDF (reference sequence). Trimming pared 1 base from V and 0 bases from J, leaving 16 bases between. This CDR3 spans 19 amino acids. CDR3: CATSRGGGGPFSGANVLTF. CDR3 DNA: TGTGCCACCAGCAGAGGAGGAGGGGGTCCTTTCTCTGGGGCCAACGTCCTGACTTTC.

The V call is TRBV29-1, the J call TRBJ2-1, with TRBD1 matching over 9 bases. This CDR3 region has 15 residues. The germline gives CDR1 SQVTM, CDR2 ANQGSEA. V was clipped by 4 bases and J by 8 bases; unmatched bases: 12. This chain's CDR3 is CSVATGGFSMDEQFF. CDR3 DNA sequence: TGCAGCGTTGCTACAGGGGGCTTTAGTATGGATGAGCAGTTCTTC.

This clone appeared once. The rearrangement uses TRBV5-1 and TRBJ2-7; TRBD1 agrees at 9 bases. V trimming: 1 base; J trimming: 2 bases; junction bases outside the gene matches: 4. The CDR3 loop spans 15 amino acids. The germline V gene encodes CDR1 SGHRS and CDR2 YFSETQ. The CDR3 protein is CASSLSGTGPYEQYF. As DNA, the CDR3 is TGCGCCAGCAGCTTGAGCGGGACAGGGCCCTACGAGCAGTACTTC.

The chain links TRBV28 to TRBJ2-7, with 7 bases lining up with TRBD2. Germline loops: CDR1 MDHEN, CDR2 SYDVKM. V lost 8 bases to trimming and J lost 0 bases; unmatched junction nucleotides: 10. CDR3 length: 15 amino acids. DNA of the CDR3: TGTGCCAGCCGACCGGCGGAGCGGGGCTCCTACGAGCAGTACTTC. Translating gives CASRPAERGSYEQYF.

V usage is TRBV30 and J usage is TRBJ1-3, with TRBD1 matching 10 bases. V lost 0 bases and J lost 4; bases outside the gene matches: 3. The germline V gene has CDR1 GTSNPN and CDR2 SVGIG (reference sequence). This CDR3 is 15 amino acids long. The CDR3 is CAWSVGTGVGNTIYF. For the CDR3, the DNA is TGTGCCTGGAGTGTAGGGACAGGGGTCGGAAACACCATATATTTT.

This clone was seen once. The CDR3 here is CSGAGGPNEQFF. The CDR3 DNA reads as TGCAGCGGAGCGGGAGGGCCAAATGAGCAGTTCTTC. The J gene is TRBJ2-1, the V gene TRBV29-1, with 10 bases identical to TRBD2. The CDR3 covers 12 residues. V trimming: 7 bases; J trimming: 7 bases; junction bases outside the gene matches: 4. Germline V CDR1 and CDR2: SQVTM, ANQGSEA.

The V gene is TRBV25-1, the J gene TRBJ2-3; the match to TRBD2 covers 12 bases. V gave up 5 bases and J gave up 6 bases; unmatched junction bases: 6. CDR3 size: 15 residues. Germline V CDR1 and CDR2: MGHDK, SYGVNS. The CDR3 DNA sequence: TGTGCCAGCAGTAAGCTAGCGGGAGGGCCCGATACGCAGTATTTT. Protein sequence: CASSKLAGGPDTQYF.

In the case of this clone: The same CDR3 arises from other DNA sequences in this sample as well. The chain combines TRBV4-3 with TRBJ2-3, with D perhaps matching TRBD1 or TRBD2 (6 bases each). The germline V gene encodes CDR1 LGHNA and CDR2 YSLEER. CDR3 length: 14 amino acids. Deletions cut 3 bases from V and 4 bases from J, with 11 bases between. The CDR3 is CASSQDRGPDTQYF. The CDR3 bases are TGCGCCAGCAGCCAGGACCGGGGGCCAGATACGCAGTATTTT.

The V gene is TRBV7-2, the J gene TRBJ2-2; 12 bases are shared with TRBD1. The CDR3 runs to 17 residues. V was pared by 5 bases and J by 4 bases, with 8 bases of the junction left unmatched. The germline CDR1 and CDR2 sequences are SGHTA and FQGNSA. For the CDR3, the DNA is TGTGCCAGCAGCCCAACGGGACAGGGGGCGGGCACCGGGGAGCTGTTTTTT. Residues: CASSPTGQGAGTGELFF. The full variable domain, rest sourced from reference TRBV7-2 and TRBJ2-2, is GAGVSQSPSNKVTEKGKDVELRCDPISGHTALYWYRQSLGQGLEFLIYFQGNSAPDKSGLPSDRFSAERTGGSVSTLTIQRTQQEDSAVYLCASSPTGQGAGTGELFFGEGSRLTVL.

Here the CDR3 DNA reads TGTGCCAGCAGCTTTCACATGACAACTAATGAAAAACTGTTTTTT. It specifies CASSFHMTTNEKLFF. The V gene is TRBV11-2, the J gene TRBJ1-4; D is uncertain. CDR3 length: 15 amino acids. V lost 3 bases to trimming and J lost 0 bases, with 8 bases between them. In germline, CDR1 is SGHAT, CDR2 FQNNGV. The whole variable domain, filled in from reference TRBV11-2 and TRBJ1-4, reads EAGVAQSPRYKIIEKRQSVAFWCNPISGHATLYWYQQILGQGPKLLIQFQNNGVVDDSQLPKDRFSAERLKGVDSTLKIQPAKLEDSAVYLCASSFHMTTNEKLFFGSGTQLSVL.

This chain links TRBV27 with TRBJ2-1, with 7 nucleotides matching TRBD1. CDR1 and CDR2 from the germline V gene are MNHEY and SMNVEV (reference sequence). The trim removed 1 base at V and 2 bases at J, leaving 2 bases unmatched. The CDR3 contains 15 residues. The CDR3 DNA reads TGTGCCAGCAGTTTATACAGGGGTACCTACAATGAGCAGTTCTTC. This gives the protein CASSLYRGTYNEQFF.

The sample holds many counts of this clone. The chain recombines TRBV29-1 with TRBJ1-5, with D maybe TRBD1 (5 bases). V lost 4 bases and J 2 bases, leaving 6 bases between the germline ends. Per germline, CDR1 SQVTM and CDR2 ANQGSEA. CDR3 length: 12 residues. Here the CDR3 reads CSVGDGNQPQHF. In DNA form, the CDR3 reads TGCAGCGTTGGGGACGGCAATCAGCCCCAGCATTTT.

The rearrangement links TRBV20-1 to TRBJ2-7, with 7 bases that match TRBD1. CDR3 length: 11 residues. CDR1 is DFQATT, CDR2 SNEGSKA, per germline (reference sequence). The CDR3 DNA reads TGCAGCGGACAGGTTTCCTACGAGCAGTACTTC. Translated: CSGQVSYEQYF.

This clone was detected once. The chain employs TRBV7-9 and TRBJ2-5, with a possible D match to TRBD2 (5 bases). CDR1 and CDR2 from the germline V gene are SEHNR and FQNEAQ (reference sequence). V was cut by 7 bases and J by 3 bases, with 15 bases left in between. This CDR3 spans 14 amino acids. The CDR3 DNA is TGTGCCAGCACCCCGCTAGCTACTAAAGAGACCCAGTACTTC. It is translated as CASTPLATKETQYF.

V is TRBV9 and J is TRBJ2-1; 14 bases match TRBD2. The CDR3 runs 16 residues. V dropped 3 bases and J dropped 1; count of bases not matched to a gene: 0. The germline V gene encodes CDR1 SGDLS and CDR2 YYNGEE. The CDR3 bases are TGTGCCAGCAGCGGACTAGCGGGAGGGTCCTACAATGAGCAGTTCTTC. This sequence encodes CASSGLAGGSYNEQFF.

This clone was found a few times. The same CDR3 arises from other DNA sequences in this sample as well. The chain links TRBV7-8 to TRBJ1-2, with D unresolved. Trimming removed 3 bases from V and 8 bases from J, with 7 bases in between. Germline CDR1 is SGHVS and CDR2 is FQNEAQ. The CDR3 is 11 residues long. CDR3 nucleotide sequence: TGTGCCAGCAGCTTGGGCGCAGGCTACACCTTC. This codes for CASSLGAGYTF.

The DNA for the CDR3 is TGTGCCAGTAGTGTCAGTCGGGGGTACACTGAAGCTTTCTTT. It yields the protein CASSVSRGYTEAFF. V usage is TRBV19 and J usage is TRBJ1-1; the D gene is possibly TRBD1 (5 bases). Germline CDR1 is LNHDA and CDR2 is SQIVND (reference sequence). The CDR3 totals 14 residues. V was trimmed by 5 bases and J by 3 bases, leaving 13 bases between them.

The rearrangement uses TRBV5-1 and TRBJ1-1; tentative D call: TRBD1 (5 bases). CDR3 length: 15 amino acids. Germline V gene sequence: CDR1 SGHRS, CDR2 YFSETQ. The germline V and J ends were trimmed by 4 bases and 8 bases, with 21 bases remaining between them. The CDR3 region is CASSPGTKSSLEAFF. For the CDR3, the DNA is TGCGCCAGCAGCCCGGGGACGAAATCATCCCTGGAAGCTTTCTTT.